The next 29 T cell receptor beta chains were all read from a single sample in a study of T cells in Graves' hyperthyroidism and ophthalmopathy. Amplified TCR beta CDR3 regions came from RNA transcripts. TCR CDR3 underwent first-round RT-PCR with the HTBI primer set. TCRdb itself ran the multiplex PCR reads through MiXCR, one entry per CDR3 protein. The repertoire consists of around 760,000 distinct CDR3 sequences, with approximately 36% occurring once and the leading ten covering around 31%. Sequencing was carried out using blood. These receptors came from a woman aged 40 to 50 with Graves' hyperthyroidism.

The chain links TRBV6-6 to TRBJ1-2; TRBD1 might be the D (5 bases). The CDR3 is 13 amino acids. From germline, CDR1 is MNHNY and CDR2 SVGAGI (reference sequence). V lost 6 bases to trimming and J lost 8 bases, with 16 bases between them. CDR3 nucleotide sequence: TGTGCCAGCAGCTACATGGGGGTCCAAGGCTACACCTTC. The encoded protein is CASSYMGVQGYTF.

Of note for this clonotype: Mismatch with germline at one junction end may stem from a read error. J is TRBJ2-7 and V is TRBV7-2; 10 bases map to TRBD2. The CDR3 covers 14 residues. Germline values: CDR1 SGHTA, CDR2 FQGNSA. The CDR3, as DNA: TGTGCCAGCAGCTTGGGACTAGCGACCTACGAGCTGTACTTC. Protein: CASSLGLATYELYF.

The chain combines TRBV19 with TRBJ1-1; maybe TRBD1 (6 bases). This CDR3 region has 15 residues. Looked up from germline, CDR1 is LNHDA and CDR2 is SQIVND (reference sequence). Trimming shortened V by 5 bases and J by 1 base, and 14 bases separated the two germline ends. CDR3 loop: CASSRGGWGNTEAFF. The CDR3 DNA follows: TGTGCCAGTAGTCGCGGGGGCTGGGGGAACACTGAAGCTTTCTTT.

J is TRBJ2-7 and V is TRBV11-2; the match to TRBD2 covers 12 bases. Germline CDR1 reads SGHAT; CDR2 reads FQNNGV. The trim removed 3 bases at V and 6 bases at J, leaving 9 bases unmatched. The CDR3 loop spans 16 amino acids. CDR3 in amino acids: CASSFRLAGETGEQYF. The DNA of the CDR3 is TGTGCCAGCAGCTTCCGACTAGCGGGAGAAACGGGCGAGCAGTACTTC.

This clonotype appeared many times. The chain has TRBV12-3 or TRBV12-4 and TRBJ2-7; TRBD2 agrees at 7 bases. This CDR3 contains 14 residues. V lost 6 bases and J lost 3; bases outside the gene matches: 8. CDR3 in DNA: TGTGCCAGCAGGGGAGGGTCAGGGAGCTACGAGCAGTACTTC. As protein: CASRGGSGSYEQYF.

The chain couples TRBV11-2 to TRBJ2-5; 13 positions match TRBD2. V lost 1 base, J lost 5 bases, and 7 bases stayed unmatched. Germline V lookup: CDR1 SGHAT, CDR2 FQNNGV. The CDR3 contains 17 residues. The CDR3: CASSLGGLAGVLETQYF. CDR3 nucleotides: TGTGCCAGCAGCTTAGGAGGACTAGCGGGAGTGTTGGAGACCCAGTACTTC. Filled out from reference TRBV11-2 and TRBJ2-5, the complete variable domain reads EAGVAQSPRYKIIEKRQSVAFWCNPISGHATLYWYQQILGQGPKLLIQFQNNGVVDDSQLPKDRFSAERLKGVDSTLKIQPAKLEDSAVYLCASSLGGLAGVLETQYFGPGTRLLVL.

V and J are TRBV3-1 and TRBJ2-7; TRBD1 agrees at 9 bases. Looked up from germline, CDR1 is LGHDT and CDR2 is YNNKEL (reference sequence). With 7 bases clipped from V and 9 bases from J, the junction kept 16 bases outside the gene matches. The CDR3 consists of 15 residues. CDR3 loop: CASKLTGGGQHRQYF. The CDR3 region has the DNA TGTGCCAGCAAATTAACAGGGGGCGGTCAACACCGGCAGTACTTC.

The chain joins TRBV20-1 to TRBJ2-7; 8 bases align to TRBD1. The CDR3 is made up of 14 amino acids. Losses at the gene ends were 6 bases for V and 0 bases for J; bases not matched to a gene: 7. Germline CDR1 reads DFQATT; CDR2 reads SNEGSKA (reference sequence). Here the CDR3 reads CSAETGVFSYEQYF. The DNA for the CDR3 is TGCAGTGCGGAGACAGGGGTCTTCTCCTACGAGCAGTACTTC.

The V and J genes are TRBV25-1 and TRBJ2-7, with 9 bases identical to TRBD2. V was clipped by 2 bases and J by 3 bases; unmatched bases: 5. Germline assignment: CDR1 MGHDK and CDR2 SYGVNS. This CDR3 spans 15 amino acids. CDR3 nucleotide sequence: TGTGCCAGCAGTGAAGGGGTAGCGGGGGTCTACGAGCAGTACTTC. It encodes CASSEGVAGVYEQYF.

This clonotype has a count of ten or more. This rearrangement joins TRBV7-9 to TRBJ1-6; D is possibly TRBD1 (5 bases). The CDR3 runs 14 residues. Germline CDR1 SEHNR, CDR2 FQNEAQ (reference sequence). V gave up 4 bases and J gave up 8 bases, with 12 bases separating them. Here the CDR3 DNA reads TGTGCCAGCAGCTCCGGGACCCGGGATTCACCCCTCCACTTT. Its translation: CASSSGTRDSPLHF.

This clonotype was seen only a few times. The chain carries TRBV3-1 and TRBJ1-2; D is undetermined. The CDR3 runs 13 residues. Looked up from germline, CDR1 is LGHDT and CDR2 is YNNKEL (reference sequence). V lost 4 bases, J lost 3 bases, and 9 bases lay in between. CDR3 DNA sequence: TGTGCCAGCAGCCTACCCCTCTACTATGGCTACACCTTC. Its translation is CASSLPLYYGYTF.

V is TRBV20-1 and J is TRBJ2-5, with TRBD1 as a possible D gene (6 bases). V lost 7 bases and J lost 5, with 14 bases in between. Per the germline V gene, CDR1 is DFQATT and CDR2 is SNEGSKA (reference sequence). CDR3 length: 12 residues. The DNA of the CDR3 is TGCAGTGTCCCGGACAGCCCGGAGACCCAGTACTTC. This codes for CSVPDSPETQYF.

This clonotype was seen many times. The germline gene is not matched at one end of the junction; a read error may be the cause. The chain couples TRBV7-7 to TRBJ2-5; TRBD1 is a possible D gene (6 bases). This CDR3 region has 14 residues. Germline loops: CDR1 SSHAT, CDR2 FNYEAQ (reference sequence). The CDR3 DNA reads as TGTGCTAGCAGCGAAGGGACACACCAAGAGACCCAGTACTTC. Residues: CASSEGTHQETQYF.

At least ten counts were recorded for this clonotype. The chain recombines TRBV12-3 or TRBV12-4 with TRBJ1-2; TRBD1 aligns across 7 bases. Losses at the gene ends were 5 bases for V and 5 bases for J; bases not matched to a gene: 5. This CDR3 region has 13 residues. CDR3 in DNA: TGTGCCAGCAGTGGACAGGTTCAGTATGGCTACACCTTC. Protein product: CASSGQVQYGYTF.

This clonotype was seen many times. V usage is TRBV12-3 or TRBV12-4 and J usage is TRBJ2-5; D is undetermined. The CDR3 is 14 residues long. Trimming took off 2 bases at V and 1 base at J, with 8 bases between the two ends. The CDR3 spells CASSLPQLQETQYF. The CDR3 DNA follows: TGTGCCAGCAGTTTACCACAGCTCCAAGAGACCCAGTACTTC.

This clonotype has just a few counts. The V call is TRBV4-1, the J call TRBJ1-5; no definite D call. Trimming shortened V by 3 bases and J by 0 bases, and 12 bases separated the two germline ends. CDR1 MGHRA and CDR2 YSYEKL come from the germline V gene. The CDR3 totals 16 residues. This CDR3 is CASSQMVGYSNQPQHF. The CDR3 DNA sequence: TGCGCCAGCAGCCAGATGGTGGGTTATAGCAATCAGCCCCAGCATTTT.

The J gene is TRBJ2-7, the V gene TRBV19; D may be TRBD1 (7 bases). The germline CDR1 and CDR2 sequences are LNHDA and SQIVND (reference sequence). The germline V and J ends were trimmed by 5 bases and 5 bases, with 13 bases remaining between them. The CDR3 sequence is 13 residues long. CDR3 bases: TGTGCCAGTAGTGTTCAGGGGGGAGACGAGCAGTACTTC. This translates into CASSVQGGDEQYF. The full variable domain, in which reference TRBV19 and TRBJ2-7 provide the parts outside the CDR3, is DGGITQSPKYLFRKEGQNVTLSCEQNLNHDAMYWYRQDPGQGLRLIYYSQIVNDFQKGDIAEGYSVSREKKESFPLTVTSAQKNPTAFYLCASSVQGGDEQYFGPGTRLTVT.

Comment on this clonotype: This could be a read error, since a much larger clone is one nucleotide away. The chain carries TRBV11-2 and TRBJ2-7; 8 bases fit TRBD2. Per germline, CDR1 SGHAT and CDR2 FQNNGV. This CDR3 has 14 amino acids. The CDR3 region is CAGSLAGLTYEQYF. The CDR3 bases are TGTGCCGGCAGCTTAGCGGGACTAACCTACGAGCAGTACTTC. The variable domain in full, with the rest retrieved from reference TRBV11-2 and TRBJ2-7, is EAGVAQSPRYKIIEKRQSVAFWCNPISGHATLYWYQQILGQGPKLLIQFQNNGVVDDSQLPKDRFSAERLKGVDSTLKIQPAKLEDSAVYLCAGSLAGLTYEQYFGPGTRLTVT.

This clonotype was seen repeatedly, ten times or more. J is TRBJ2-7 and V is TRBV7-6; D tentatively fits TRBD1 or TRBD2 (7 bases each). The CDR3 runs to 16 residues. Trimming removed 4 bases at V and 0 bases at J, with 16 bases between. The V gene's germline CDR1 is SGHVS and CDR2 FNYEAQ. In DNA form, the CDR3 reads TGTGCCAGCAGCTCCCCTCAGGGGGGGACCTCCTACGAGCAGTACTTC. Protein product: CASSSPQGGTSYEQYF. The whole variable domain, filled in from reference TRBV7-6 and TRBJ2-7, reads GAGVSQSPRYKVTKRGQDVALRCDPISGHVSLYWYRQALGQGPEFLTYFNYEAQQDKSGLPNDRFSAERPEGSISTLTIQRTEQRDSAMYRCASSSPQGGTSYEQYFGPGTRLTVT.

About this clonotype itself: This likely comes from a read error, as the CDR3 has no conserved phenylalanine or tryptophan at its end. The chain links TRBV24-1 to TRBJ1-1; the match to TRBD1 covers 8 bases. Germline-derived CDR1 and CDR2 are KGHDR and SFDVKD. CDR3 length: 13 amino acids. The DNA of the CDR3 is TGTGCCAGCAGTCGGGACAGGTACACTGAAGCTTTCTCT. It specifies CASSRDRYTEAFS.

This clonotype occurred many times. The rearrangement uses TRBV7-9 and TRBJ1-1; TRBD1 might be the D (6 bases). The CDR3 is 14 amino acids. With 5 bases removed from V and 1 base from J, the gap between germline ends came to 11 bases. The germline CDR1 and CDR2 sequences are SEHNR and FQNEAQ (reference sequence). This chain's CDR3 is CASSLQGRNTEAFF. The CDR3 DNA reads TGTGCCAGCAGCCTGCAGGGGAGGAACACTGAAGCTTTCTTT. Full variable domain (missing parts from reference TRBV7-9 and TRBJ1-1): DTGVSQNPRHKITKRGQNVTFRCDPISEHNRLYWYRQTLGQGPEFLTYFQNEAQLEKSRLLSDRFSAERPKGSFSTLEIQRTEQGDSAMYLCASSLQGRNTEAFFGQGTRLTVV.

This clonotype was observed once. The V and J genes are TRBV6-5 and TRBJ1-5, with 10 bases that match TRBD1. In germline, CDR1 is MNHEY, CDR2 SVGAGI. The CDR3 extends over 16 amino acids. The trim removed 3 bases at V and 6 bases at J, leaving 8 bases unmatched. The CDR3 DNA reads TGTGCCAGCAGTTATCTGGGACAGGGGTTAACTCAGCCCCAGCATTTT. Translation: CASSYLGQGLTQPQHF.

V gene TRBV2 combines with J gene TRBJ1-1; D not certain. Germline values: CDR1 SNHLY, CDR2 FYNNEI. There are 19 residues in the CDR3. Trimming cost V 6 bases and J 1 base, with 27 bases left between them. As DNA, the CDR3 is TGTGCCAGCAGGCCTCACGCTTTCGCTGGGGTATCAGGGAACACTGAAGCTTTCTTT. This codes for CASRPHAFAGVSGNTEAFF.

On this clonotype: Sequence at one end of the junction differs from germline and may be a read error. This chain links TRBV7-2 with TRBJ1-1; no definite D call. The CDR3 sequence is 11 residues long. Germline-derived CDR1 and CDR2 are SGHTA and FQGNSA. The CDR3 bases are TGTGCCGGCAGCCCCGGCGGTAAAGCTTTCTTT. It encodes CAGSPGGKAFF. The complete variable domain, with remaining parts taken from reference TRBV7-2 and TRBJ1-1, reads GAGVSQSPSNKVTEKGKDVELRCDPISGHTALYWYRQSLGQGLEFLIYFQGNSAPDKSGLPSDRFSAERTGGSVSTLTIQRTQQEDSAVYLCAGSPGGKAFFGQGTRLTVV.

The genes are TRBV20-1 and TRBJ2-7; D is tentatively TRBD1 or TRBD2 (5 bases each). The CDR3 runs 15 residues. The V end was cut by 0 bases, the J end by 0 bases, with 12 bases between. Germline V CDR1 and CDR2: DFQATT, SNEGSKA (reference sequence). The DNA for the CDR3 is TGCAGTGCTAGAGATGTTGGGACGGACTCCTACGAGCAGTACTTC. This gives the protein CSARDVGTDSYEQYF.

As for this clonotype: A single base separates this from a much larger clone, so it may be a read error. The conserved phenylalanine or tryptophan normally closing the CDR3 is absent here, so this likely arose from a read error. The DNA is left out, because the CDR3 cannot be placed on it with certainty; the CDR3 is given as TCRdb lists it. This chain connects TRBV6-5 to TRBJ1-6. From its first to its last residue, the CDR3 has 12 amino acids. Germline V CDR1 and CDR2: MNHEY, SVGAGI. The CDR3 protein is CASSPGSNLHIS.

The rearrangement uses TRBV29-1 and TRBJ2-3; TRBD1 aligns across 9 bases. Unmatched junction bases numbered 8, after V lost 5 bases and J lost 5 bases. The length of the CDR3 is 14 residues. CDR1 is SQVTM and CDR2 is ANQGSEA in the germline V gene. CDR3 bases: TGCAGCGTTACAAACCAGGGACAGGGAGATACGCAGTATTTT. It yields the protein CSVTNQGQGDTQYF.

At least ten counts were recorded for this clonotype. V is TRBV7-6 and J is TRBJ1-4; D is undetermined. The CDR3 has 15 amino acids. Germline assignment: CDR1 SGHVS and CDR2 FNYEAQ. V was cut by 4 bases and J by 4 bases, with 13 bases left in between. The CDR3 here is CASSSSRTVNEKLFF. CDR3 nucleotide sequence: TGTGCCAGCAGCTCCTCGAGAACAGTTAATGAAAAACTGTTTTTT.

This clonotype was counted only a few times. The chain links TRBV24-1 to TRBJ2-3, with D possibly being TRBD2 (6 bases). Trimming took 6 bases from V and 2 from J, leaving 8 bases between them. The CDR3 has 13 amino acids. Germline V gene data show CDR1 as KGHDR and CDR2 as SFDVKD. The CDR3 reads CATSPGLTDTQYF. The CDR3 DNA is TGTGCCACCAGTCCGGGACTCACAGATACGCAGTATTTT.